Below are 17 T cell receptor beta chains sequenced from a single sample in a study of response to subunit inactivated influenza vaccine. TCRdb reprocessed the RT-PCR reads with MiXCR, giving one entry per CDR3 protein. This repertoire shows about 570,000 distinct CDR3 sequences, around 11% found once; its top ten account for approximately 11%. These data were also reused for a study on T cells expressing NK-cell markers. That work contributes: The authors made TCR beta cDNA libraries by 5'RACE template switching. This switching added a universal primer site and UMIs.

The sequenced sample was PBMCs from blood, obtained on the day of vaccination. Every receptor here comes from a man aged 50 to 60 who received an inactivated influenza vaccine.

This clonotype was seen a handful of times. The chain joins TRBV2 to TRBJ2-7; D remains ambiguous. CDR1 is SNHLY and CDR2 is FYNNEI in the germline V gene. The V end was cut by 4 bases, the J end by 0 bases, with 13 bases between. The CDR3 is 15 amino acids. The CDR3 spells CASSGPTASSYEQYF. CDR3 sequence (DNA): TGTGCCAGCAGTGGACCGACGGCCAGCTCCTACGAGCAGTACTTC.

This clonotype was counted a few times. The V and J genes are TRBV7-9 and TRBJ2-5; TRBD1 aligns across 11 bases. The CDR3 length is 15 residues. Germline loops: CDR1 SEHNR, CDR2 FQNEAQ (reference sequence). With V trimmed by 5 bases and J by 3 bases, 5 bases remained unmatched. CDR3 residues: CASSRGQGAEETQYF. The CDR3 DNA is TGTGCCAGCAGCCGAGGACAGGGGGCTGAAGAGACCCAGTACTTC. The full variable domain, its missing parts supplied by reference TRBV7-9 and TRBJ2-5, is DTGVSQNPRHKITKRGQNVTFRCDPISEHNRLYWYRQTLGQGPEFLTYFQNEAQLEKSRLLSDRFSAERPKGSFSTLEIQRTEQGDSAMYLCASSRGQGAEETQYFGPGTRLLVL.

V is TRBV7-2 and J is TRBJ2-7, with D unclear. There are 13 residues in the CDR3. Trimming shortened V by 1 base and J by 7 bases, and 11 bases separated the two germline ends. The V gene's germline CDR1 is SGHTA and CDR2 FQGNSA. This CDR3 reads CASSLVPVEEQYF. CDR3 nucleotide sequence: TGTGCCAGCAGCTTAGTCCCGGTAGAAGAGCAGTACTTC.

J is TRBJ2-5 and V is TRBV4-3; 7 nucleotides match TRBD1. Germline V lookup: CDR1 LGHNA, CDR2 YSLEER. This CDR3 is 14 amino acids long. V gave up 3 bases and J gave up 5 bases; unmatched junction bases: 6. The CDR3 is CASSHRQGAETQYF. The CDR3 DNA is TGCGCCAGCAGCCACCGACAGGGCGCCGAGACCCAGTACTTC.

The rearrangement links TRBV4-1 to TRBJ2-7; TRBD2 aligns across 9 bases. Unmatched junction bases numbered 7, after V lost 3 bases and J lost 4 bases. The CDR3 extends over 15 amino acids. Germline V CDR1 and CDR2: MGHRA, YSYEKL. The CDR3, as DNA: TGCGCCAGCAGCCAGTGGCGGGGGGGTCGATACGAGCAGTACTTC. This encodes CASSQWRGGRYEQYF.

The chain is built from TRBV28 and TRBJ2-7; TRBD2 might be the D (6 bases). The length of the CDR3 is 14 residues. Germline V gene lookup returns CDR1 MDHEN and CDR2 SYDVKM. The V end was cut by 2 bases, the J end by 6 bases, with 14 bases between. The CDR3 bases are TGTGCCAGCAGTTTAGGGGGAGTGGGGGGCGAGCAGTACTTC. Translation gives CASSLGGVGGEQYF. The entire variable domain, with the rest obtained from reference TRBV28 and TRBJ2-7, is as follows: DVKVTQSSRYLVKRTGEKVFLECVQDMDHENMFWYRQDPGLGLRLIYFSYDVKMKEKGDIPEGYSVSREKKERFSLILESASTNQTSMYLCASSLGGVGGEQYFGPGTRLTVT.

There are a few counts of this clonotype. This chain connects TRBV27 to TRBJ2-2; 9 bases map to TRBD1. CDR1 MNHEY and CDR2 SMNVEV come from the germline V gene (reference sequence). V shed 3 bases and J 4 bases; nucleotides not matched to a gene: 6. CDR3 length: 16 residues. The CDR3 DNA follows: TGTGCCAGCAGTTTCACAGGGGGCGGTGGCACCGGGGAGCTGTTTTTT. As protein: CASSFTGGGGTGELFF.

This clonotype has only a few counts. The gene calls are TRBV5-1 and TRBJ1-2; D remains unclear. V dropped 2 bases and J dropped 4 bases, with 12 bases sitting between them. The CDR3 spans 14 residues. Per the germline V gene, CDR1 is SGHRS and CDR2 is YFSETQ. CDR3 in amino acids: CASSFGQASYGYTF. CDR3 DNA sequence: TGCGCCAGCAGCTTCGGCCAGGCCAGCTATGGCTACACCTTC.

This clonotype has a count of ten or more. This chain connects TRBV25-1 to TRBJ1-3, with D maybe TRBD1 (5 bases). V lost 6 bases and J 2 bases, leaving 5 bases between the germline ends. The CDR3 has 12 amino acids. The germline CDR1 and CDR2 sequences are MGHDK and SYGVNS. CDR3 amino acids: CASRTAGNTIYF. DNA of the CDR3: TGTGCCAGCAGGACAGCTGGAAACACCATATATTTT.

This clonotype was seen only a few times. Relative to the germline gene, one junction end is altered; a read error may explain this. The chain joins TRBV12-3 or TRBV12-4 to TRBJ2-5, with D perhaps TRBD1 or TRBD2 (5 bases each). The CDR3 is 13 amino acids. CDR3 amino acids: CASSDRGPRPVNF. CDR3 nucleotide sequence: TGTGCCAGCAGTGACCGGGGCCCCCGGCCTGTTAACTTC.

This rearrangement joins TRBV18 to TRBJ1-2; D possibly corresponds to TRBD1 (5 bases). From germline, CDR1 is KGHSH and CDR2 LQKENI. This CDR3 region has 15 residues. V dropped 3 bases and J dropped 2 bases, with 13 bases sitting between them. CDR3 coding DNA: TGTGCCAGCTCACCCGACGTCGACAGAAACTATGGCTACACCTTC. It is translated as CASSPDVDRNYGYTF.

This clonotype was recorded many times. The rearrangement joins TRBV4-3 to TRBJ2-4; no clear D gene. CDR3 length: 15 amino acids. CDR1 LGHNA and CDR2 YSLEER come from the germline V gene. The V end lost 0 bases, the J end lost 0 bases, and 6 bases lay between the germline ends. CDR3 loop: CASSQDAIAKNIQYF. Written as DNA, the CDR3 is TGCGCCAGCAGCCAAGATGCAATAGCCAAAAACATTCAGTACTTC.

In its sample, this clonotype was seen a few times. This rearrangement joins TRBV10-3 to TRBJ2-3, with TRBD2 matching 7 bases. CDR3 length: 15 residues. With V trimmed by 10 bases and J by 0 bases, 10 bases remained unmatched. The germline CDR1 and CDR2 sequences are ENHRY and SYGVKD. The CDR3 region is CATRRGDVSTDTQYF. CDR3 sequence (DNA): TGTGCCACCCGCCGGGGGGATGTTAGCACAGATACGCAGTATTTT.

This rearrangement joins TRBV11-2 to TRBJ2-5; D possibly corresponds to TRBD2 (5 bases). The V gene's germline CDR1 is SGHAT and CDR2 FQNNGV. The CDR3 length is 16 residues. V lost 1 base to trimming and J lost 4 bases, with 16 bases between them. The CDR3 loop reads CASSLAARVIGETQYF. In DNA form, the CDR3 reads TGTGCCAGCAGCTTAGCCGCGCGGGTGATCGGAGAGACCCAGTACTTC.

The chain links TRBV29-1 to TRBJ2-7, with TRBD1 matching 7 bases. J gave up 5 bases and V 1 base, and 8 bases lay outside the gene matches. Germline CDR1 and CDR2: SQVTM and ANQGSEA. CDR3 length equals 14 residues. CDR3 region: CSVEATGQLHEQYF. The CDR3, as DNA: TGCAGCGTTGAAGCCACGGGACAGCTCCACGAGCAGTACTTC.

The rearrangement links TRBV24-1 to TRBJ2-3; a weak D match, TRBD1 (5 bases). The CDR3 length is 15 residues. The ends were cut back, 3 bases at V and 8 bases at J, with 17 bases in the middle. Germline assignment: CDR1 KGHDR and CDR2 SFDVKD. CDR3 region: CATSDPDNILLTQYF. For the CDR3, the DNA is TGTGCCACCAGTGATCCGGACAATATCCTCCTTACGCAGTATTTT.

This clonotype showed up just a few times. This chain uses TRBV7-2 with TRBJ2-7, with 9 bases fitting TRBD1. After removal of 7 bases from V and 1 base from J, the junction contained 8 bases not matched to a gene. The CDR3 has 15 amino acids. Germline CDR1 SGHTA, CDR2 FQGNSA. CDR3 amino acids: CASTRGGTGSYEQYF. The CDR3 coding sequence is TGTGCCAGCACTAGGGGGGGGACAGGGTCCTACGAGCAGTACTTC.